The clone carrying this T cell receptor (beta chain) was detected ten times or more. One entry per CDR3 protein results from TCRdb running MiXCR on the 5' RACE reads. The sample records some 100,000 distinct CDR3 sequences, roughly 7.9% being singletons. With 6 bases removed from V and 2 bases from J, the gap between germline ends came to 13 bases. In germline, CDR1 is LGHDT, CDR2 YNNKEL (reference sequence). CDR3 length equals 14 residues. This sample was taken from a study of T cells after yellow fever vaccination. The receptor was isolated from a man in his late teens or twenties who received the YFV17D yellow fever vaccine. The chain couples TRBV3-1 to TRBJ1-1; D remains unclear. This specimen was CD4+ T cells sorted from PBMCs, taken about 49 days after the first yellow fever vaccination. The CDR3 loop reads CASSSTGRNTEAFF. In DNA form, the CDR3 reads TGTGCCAGCAGTAGCACGGGGAGAAACACTGAAGCTTTCTTT. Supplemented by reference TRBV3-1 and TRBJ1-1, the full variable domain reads DTAVSQTPKYLVTQMGNDKSIKCEQNLGHDTMYWYKQDSKKFLKIMFSYNNKELIINETVPNRFSPKSPDKAHLNLHINSLELGDSAVYFCASSSTGRNTEAFFGQGTRLTVV.